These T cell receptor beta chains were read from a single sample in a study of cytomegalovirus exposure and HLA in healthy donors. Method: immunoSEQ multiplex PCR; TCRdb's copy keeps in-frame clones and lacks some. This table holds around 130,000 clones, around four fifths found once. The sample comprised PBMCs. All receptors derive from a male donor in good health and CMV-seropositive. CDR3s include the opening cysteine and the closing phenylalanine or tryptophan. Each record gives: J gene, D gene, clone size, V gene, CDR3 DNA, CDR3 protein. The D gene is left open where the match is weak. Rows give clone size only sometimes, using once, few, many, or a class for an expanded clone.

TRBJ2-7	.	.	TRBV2	TGTGCCAGCATTGAAACAGGGTTCGAGCAGTACTTC	CASIETGFEQYF
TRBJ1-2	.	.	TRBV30	TGTGCCTGGAGTGAGGGACTCCGGGATGGCTACACCTTC	CAWSEGLRDGYTF
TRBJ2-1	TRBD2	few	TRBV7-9	TGTGCCAGCAGCTTAGGACTAGCGGGCTCCTACAATGAGCAGTTCTTC	CASSLGLAGSYNEQFF
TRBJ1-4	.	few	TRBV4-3	TGCGCCAGCAGCCAATCCACAGGCAATAATGAAAAACTGTTTTTT	CASSQSTGNNEKLFF
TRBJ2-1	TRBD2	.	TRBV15	TGTGCCACCATTTCCCTGACTAGCGGGATAGGGTCCTACAATGAGCAGTTCTTC	CATISLTSGIGSYNEQFF
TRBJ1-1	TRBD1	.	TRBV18	TGTGCCAGCTCATCACAGGGGGCGCAGGACCCTGAAGCTTTCTTT	CASSSQGAQDPEAFF
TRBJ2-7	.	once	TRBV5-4	TGTGCCAGCAGCTTGGCAGGAGGGGTCGAGCAGTACTTC	CASSLAGGVEQYF
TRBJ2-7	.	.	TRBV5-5	TGTGCCAGCAGCGGCAGCTCCTACGAGCAGTACTTC	CASSGSSYEQYF
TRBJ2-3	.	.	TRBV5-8	TGTGCCAGCAGGCCGACAGGGAGGAGCACAGATACGCAGTATTTT	CASRPTGRSTDTQYF
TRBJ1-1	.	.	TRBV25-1	TGTGCCAGTTCTCTAGGGGGACGCGGGACTGAAGCTTTCTTT	CASSLGGRGTEAFF